These 7 T cell receptor beta chains came from one sample sequenced in a study of CD8 T cells in Susac syndrome. RNA was extracted with the RNeasy kit, and a quantity of about 0.45 to 1 ug was reverse transcribed using random hexamers. MiXCR, run by TCRdb on the immunoSEQ multiplex PCR reads, gives a single entry per CDR3 protein. The sample has roughly 150,000 distinct CDR3 sequences, roughly 96% seen once. Sequencing was performed on CD4+ T cells from PBMCs. The receptor set was obtained from a human donor with Susac syndrome.

V and J are TRBV3-1 and TRBJ2-1, with D possibly called TRBD1 or TRBD2 (5 bases each). Germline assignment: CDR1 LGHDT and CDR2 YNNKEL (reference sequence). This CDR3 region has 13 residues. With 7 bases removed from V and 9 bases from J, the gap between germline ends came to 16 bases. The CDR3 DNA reads as TGTGCCAGCACCGGAGCGGACATTGGTGAGCAGTTCTTC. This sequence encodes CASTGADIGEQFF.

The chain couples TRBV4-1 to TRBJ1-1; D is possibly TRBD1 (5 bases). The germline CDR1 and CDR2 sequences are MGHRA and YSYEKL. The ends were cut back, 0 bases at V and 4 bases at J, with 12 bases in the middle. There are 15 residues in the CDR3. Here the CDR3 DNA reads TGCGCCAGCAGCCAAGACAGGGTGGAGGGCACTGAAGCTTTCTTT. Translating it yields CASSQDRVEGTEAFF.

The rearrangement joins TRBV3-1 to TRBJ1-2; 9 bases are shared with TRBD1. CDR3 length: 13 residues. From germline, CDR1 is LGHDT and CDR2 YNNKEL (reference sequence). The V segment lost 4 bases and the J segment 6 bases; nucleotides outside the gene matches: 3. DNA for the CDR3: TGTGCCAGCAGCCTAGGGACAGGGAATGGCTACACCTTC. This gives the protein CASSLGTGNGYTF.

The rearrangement links TRBV25-1 to TRBJ2-6; D is uncertain. The germline V and J ends were trimmed by 6 bases and 2 bases, with 5 bases remaining between them. Germline CDR1 MGHDK, CDR2 SYGVNS. The CDR3 contains 13 residues. The CDR3 loop reads CASRETGANVLTF. CDR3 nucleotides: TGTGCCAGCAGGGAGACTGGGGCCAACGTCCTGACTTTC. Drawing the rest from reference TRBV25-1 and TRBJ2-6, the complete variable domain is EADIYQTPRYLVIGTGKKITLECSQTMGHDKMYWYQQDPGMELHLIHYSYGVNSTEKGDLSSESTVSRIRTEHFPLTLESARPSHTSQYLCASRETGANVLTFGAGSRLTVL.

The rearrangement uses TRBV29-1 and TRBJ2-7; perhaps TRBD2 as D (7 bases). Trimming shortened V by 6 bases and J by 3 bases, and 15 bases separated the two germline ends. The germline gives CDR1 SQVTM, CDR2 ANQGSEA. This CDR3 comprises 13 residues. This CDR3 reads CSVLGGQDYEQYF. The CDR3 DNA follows: TGCAGCGTCCTGGGGGGGCAGGACTACGAGCAGTACTTC.

This chain connects TRBV7-2 to TRBJ2-5; 8 positions match TRBD1. The CDR3 sequence is 15 residues long. The J segment lost 1 base and the V segment lost 5 bases, leaving 6 bases of the junction unmatched. From germline, CDR1 is SGHTA and CDR2 FQGNSA. In nucleotides, the CDR3 is TGTGCCAGCAGCGCGATGACAGGGGTCCAAGAGACCCAGTACTTC. Protein product: CASSAMTGVQETQYF.

V gene TRBV9 combines with J gene TRBJ1-5; D is uncertain. In germline, CDR1 is SGDLS, CDR2 YYNGEE. Trimming removed 0 bases at V and 5 bases at J, with 6 bases between. This CDR3 has 13 amino acids. As DNA, the CDR3 is TGTGCCAGCAGCGTAGTCGGGGATCAGCCCCAGCATTTT. This sequence encodes CASSVVGDQPQHF.